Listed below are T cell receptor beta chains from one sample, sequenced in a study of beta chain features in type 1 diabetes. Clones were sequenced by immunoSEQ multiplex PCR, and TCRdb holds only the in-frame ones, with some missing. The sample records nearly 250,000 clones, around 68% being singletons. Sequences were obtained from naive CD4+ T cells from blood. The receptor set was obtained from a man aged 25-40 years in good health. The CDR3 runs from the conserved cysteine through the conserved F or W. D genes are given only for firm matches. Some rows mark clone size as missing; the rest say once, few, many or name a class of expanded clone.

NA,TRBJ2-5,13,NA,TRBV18,TGTGCCAGCTCACCACCGAGTCAAGAGACCCAGTACTTC,CASSPPSQETQYF
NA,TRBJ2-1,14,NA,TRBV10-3,TGTGCCATCAGTGAGGGACAGCAATACAATGAGCAGTTCTTC,CAISEGQQYNEQFF
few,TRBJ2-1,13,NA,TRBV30,TGTGCCTGGAGCGGTAGCTCCTACAATGAGCAGTTCTTC,CAWSGSSYNEQFF
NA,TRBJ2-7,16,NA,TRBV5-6,TGTGCCAGCAGCTCCCGGACTTGGCGGGATCCGAACGAGCAGTACTTC,CASSSRTWRDPNEQYF
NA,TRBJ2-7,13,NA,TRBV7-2,TGTGCCAGCAGCTCTGGACAGAGTTACGAGCAGTACTTC,CASSSGQSYEQYF
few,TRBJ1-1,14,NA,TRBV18,TGTGCCAGCTCACCAACAGAGATGAACACTGAAGCTTTCTTT,CASSPTEMNTEAFF
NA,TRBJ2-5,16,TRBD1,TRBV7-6,TGTGCCAGCAGCTACGGACGGACAGGGGGTGGAGAGACCCAGTACTTC,CASSYGRTGGGETQYF
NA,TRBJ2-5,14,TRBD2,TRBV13,TGTGCCAGCAGCTTAGGACTAGCGGAAGAGACCCAGTACTTC,CASSLGLAEETQYF
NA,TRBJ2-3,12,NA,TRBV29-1,TGCAGCGTTTGGGGGAGCACAGATACGCAGTATTTT,CSVWGSTDTQYF
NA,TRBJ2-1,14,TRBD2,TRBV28,TGTGCCAGCAGCCTGGCTGATCTAGCGGGAGCCCAGTTCTTC,CASSLADLAGAQFF
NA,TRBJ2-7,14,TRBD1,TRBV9,TGTGCCAGCAGCCCTAGACAGGGGTCCTACGAGCAGTACTTC,CASSPRQGSYEQYF
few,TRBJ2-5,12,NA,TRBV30,TGTGCCTGGAGTCAGGGCGTGGAGACCCAGTACTTC,CAWSQGVETQYF
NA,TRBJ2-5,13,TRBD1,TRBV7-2,TGTGCCAGCAGCTTGACAGGGGAAGAGACCCAGTACTTC,CASSLTGEETQYF
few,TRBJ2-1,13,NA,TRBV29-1,TGCAGCGCACGGGCAAGCTCCTACAATGAGCAGTTCTTC,CSARASSYNEQFF
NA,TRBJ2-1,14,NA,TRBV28,TGTGCCAGCAGTTTAGGAGGATTGAAGACTGAGCAGTTCTTC,CASSLGGLKTEQFF
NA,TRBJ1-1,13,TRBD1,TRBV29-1,TGCAGCGTTTTGGGACAGGCGAACACTGAAGCTTTCTTT,CSVLGQANTEAFF
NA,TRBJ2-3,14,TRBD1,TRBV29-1,TGCAGCGCTTTAGGAACAGGGGGCGCAGATACGCAGTATTTT,CSALGTGGADTQYF
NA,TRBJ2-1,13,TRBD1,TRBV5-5,TGTGCCAGCAGCCACAGGGGTGGGAATGAGCAGTTCTTC,CASSHRGGNEQFF
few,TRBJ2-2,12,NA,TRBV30,TGTGCCTGGAGTACAGGGACCGGGGAGCTGTTTTTT,CAWSTGTGELFF
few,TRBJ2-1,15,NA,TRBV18,TGTGCCAGCTCACCAGGGGCAGTGGCCCTCAATGAGCAGTTCTTC,CASSPGAVALNEQFF
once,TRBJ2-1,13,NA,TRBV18,TGTGCCAGCTCACTTAGCGGCTACAATGAGCAGTTCTTC,CASSLSGYNEQFF
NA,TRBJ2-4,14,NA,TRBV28,TGTGCCAGCAGGTCGGGTCTAGCCAAAAACATTCAGTACTTC,CASRSGLAKNIQYF
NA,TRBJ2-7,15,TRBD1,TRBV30,TGTGCCTGGAGCGTAGGAACGGGACAGTCCTACGAGCAGTACTTC,CAWSVGTGQSYEQYF
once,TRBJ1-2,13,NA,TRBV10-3,TGTGCCATCATGAACCCGCCGGTCTATGGCTACACCTTC,CAIMNPPVYGYTF
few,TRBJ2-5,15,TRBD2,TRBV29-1,TGCAGCGTTGAGAGTCCGGGACTAGCGGGGGAGACCCAGTACTTC,CSVESPGLAGETQYF
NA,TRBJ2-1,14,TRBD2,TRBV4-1,TGCGCCAGCAGCCAAGGAGCGGGGTACAATGAGCAGTTCTTC,CASSQGAGYNEQFF
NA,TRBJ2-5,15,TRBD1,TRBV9,TGTGCCAGCAGCGGAGGACAGGCCCCGCAAGAGACCCAGTACTTC,CASSGGQAPQETQYF
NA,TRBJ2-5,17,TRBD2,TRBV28,TGTGCCAGCAGCTTCCCCACCGGGAGGGGTCAACAAGAGACCCAGTACTTC,CASSFPTGRGQQETQYF
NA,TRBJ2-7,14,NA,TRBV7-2,TGTGCCAGCAGCTCGGACTCGAACTCCTACGAGCAGTACTTC,CASSSDSNSYEQYF
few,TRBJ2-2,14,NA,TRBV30,TGTGCCTGGAGTGCACTACGTGGCACCGGGGAGCTGTTTTTT,CAWSALRGTGELFF
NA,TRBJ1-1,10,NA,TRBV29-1,TGCAGCGGCGGGAACAGGGAGTCTTTCTTT,CSGGNRESFF
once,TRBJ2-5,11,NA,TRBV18,TGTGCCAGCTCGCGCGTAGAGACCCAGTACTTC,CASSRVETQYF
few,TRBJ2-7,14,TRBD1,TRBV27,TGTGCCAGCAGTAGGGGGACAGGGCCCTACGAGCAGTACTTC,CASSRGTGPYEQYF
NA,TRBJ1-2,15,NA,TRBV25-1,TGTGCCAGCAGTGACACCGGGAAGTCTTTTTATGGCTACACCTTC,CASSDTGKSFYGYTF
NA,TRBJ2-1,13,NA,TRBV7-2,TGTGCCAGCAGCCCGGCCTCCTACAATGAGCAGTTCTTC,CASSPASYNEQFF
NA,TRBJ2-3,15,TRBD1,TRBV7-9,TGTGCCAGCAGCCAGCGGACAGGGGCGGTAGATACGCAGTATTTT,CASSQRTGAVDTQYF
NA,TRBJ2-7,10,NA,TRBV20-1,TGCAGTGCCGCGGAGAACGAGCAGTACTTC,CSAAENEQYF
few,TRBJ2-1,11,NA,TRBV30,TGTGCCTGGAGTGTATACGGTGAGCAGTTCTTC,CAWSVYGEQFF
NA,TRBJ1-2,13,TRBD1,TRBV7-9,TGTGCCAGCAGCTTAGCGACAGGGTTTGGCTACACCTTC,CASSLATGFGYTF
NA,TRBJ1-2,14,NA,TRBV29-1,TGCAGCGTGGGGAGGAAGATATCGAACTATGGCTACACCTTC,CSVGRKISNYGYTF
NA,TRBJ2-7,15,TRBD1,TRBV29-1,TGCAGCGGTATTCAGCCGGGACAGGGAATCTACGAGCAGTACTTC,CSGIQPGQGIYEQYF
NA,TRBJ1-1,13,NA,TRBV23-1,TGCGCCAGCAGTGGGACTATTGTAGTAGGGGCTTTCTTT,CASSGTIVVGAFF
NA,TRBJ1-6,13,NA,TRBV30,TGTGCCTGGAGCGACGGATCAAATTCACCCCTCCACTTT,CAWSDGSNSPLHF
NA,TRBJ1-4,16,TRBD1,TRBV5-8,TGTGCCAGCAGCCCAGGACAGGGGGAAACTAATGAAAAACTGTTTTTT,CASSPGQGETNEKLFF
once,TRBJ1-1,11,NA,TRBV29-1,TGCAGCGCAGCTCGTGGGGACTTCGCTTTCTTT,CSAARGDFAFF
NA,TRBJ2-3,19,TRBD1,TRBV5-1,TGCGCCAGCAGCTTCTTCCCAACAACAGGGGGTTCTAGCACAGATACGCAGTATTTT,CASSFFPTTGGSSTDTQYF
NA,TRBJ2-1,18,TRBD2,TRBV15,TGTGCCACCAGCAGAGTACAGCGGGGGGGCCCCTCTCGGAATGAGCAGTTCTTC,CATSRVQRGGPSRNEQFF
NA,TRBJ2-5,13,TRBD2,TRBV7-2,TGTGCCAGCAGCCTGGGAGGGCAAGAGACCCAGTACTTC,CASSLGGQETQYF